The sample holds a few counts of the clone carrying this TCR beta chain. As handled by the study authors: Counts of nucleated cells, estimated from reference gene primer amplification, were obtained. Produced via immunoSEQ multiplex PCR; TCRdb's table is partial and in-frame only. The V and J calls and the clone size are those of that table, but D and trimming were determined from the DNA. The top ten clones hold about 2.1% of a sample with around 120,000 clones, 78% of them seen once. The sample is drawn from a study of blood T cell repertoires in COVID-19. Study context: Samples came from the United States, Italy and Spain, spanning acute and convalescent COVID-19. PBMCs, B-cell-depleted T cells, or T cells provided the cDNA or gDNA that made up the material.

The CDR3 has 16 amino acids. V trimming: 3 bases; J trimming: 4 bases; junction bases outside the gene matches: 10. CDR1 is MGHRA and CDR2 is YSYEKL in the germline V gene. The source of this sequence is a man between 65 and 79 years old with acute or convalescent COVID-19. The rearrangement uses TRBV4-1 and TRBJ1-2; 8 bases are shared with TRBD1. Sequenced sample: peripheral blood. In nucleotides, the CDR3 is TGCGCCAGCAGCCAGGCCGACAGGGGCTTTTTCTATGGCTACACCTTC. Residues: CASSQADRGFFYGYTF.